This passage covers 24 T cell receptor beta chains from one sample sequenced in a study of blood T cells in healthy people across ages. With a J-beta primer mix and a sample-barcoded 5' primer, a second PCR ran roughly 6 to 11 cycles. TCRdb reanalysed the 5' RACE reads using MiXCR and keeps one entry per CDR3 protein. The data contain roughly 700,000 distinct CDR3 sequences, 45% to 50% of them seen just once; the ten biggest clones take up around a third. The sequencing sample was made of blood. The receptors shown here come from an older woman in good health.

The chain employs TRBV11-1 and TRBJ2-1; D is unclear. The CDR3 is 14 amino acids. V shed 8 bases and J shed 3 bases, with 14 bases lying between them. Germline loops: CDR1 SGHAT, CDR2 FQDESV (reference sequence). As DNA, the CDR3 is TGTGCCAGCGCGCCTCCCGACAACTACAATGAGCAGTTCTTC. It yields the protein CASAPPDNYNEQFF. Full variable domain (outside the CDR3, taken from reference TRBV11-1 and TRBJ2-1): EAEVAQSPRYKITEKSQAVAFWCDPISGHATLYWYRQILGQGPELLVQFQDESVVDDSQLPKDRFSAERLKGVDSTLKIQPAELGDSAMYLCASAPPDNYNEQFFGPGTRLTVL.

CDR3 sequence (DNA): TGCGCCAGCAGCACATCCGCCGGGCCTAGCACAGATACGCAGTATTTT. It is translated as CASSTSAGPSTDTQYF. The genes are TRBV4-3 and TRBJ2-3; D is ambiguous. In germline, CDR1 is LGHNA, CDR2 YSLEER. The CDR3 sequence is 16 residues long. The V gene lost 5 bases and the J gene lost 0 bases, with 15 bases spanning the gap.

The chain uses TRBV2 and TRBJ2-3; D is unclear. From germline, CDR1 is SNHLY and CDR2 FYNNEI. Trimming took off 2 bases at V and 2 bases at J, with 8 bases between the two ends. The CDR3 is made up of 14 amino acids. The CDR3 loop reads CASSETTFTDTQYF. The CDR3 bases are TGTGCCAGCAGTGAAACTACCTTCACAGATACGCAGTATTTT.

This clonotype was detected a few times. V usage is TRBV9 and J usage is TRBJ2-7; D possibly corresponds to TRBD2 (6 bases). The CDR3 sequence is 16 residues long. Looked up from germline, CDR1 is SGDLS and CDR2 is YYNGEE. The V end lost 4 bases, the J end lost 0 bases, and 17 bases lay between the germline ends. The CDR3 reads CASSLTGTGDSYEQYF. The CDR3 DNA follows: TGTGCCAGCAGCCTTACCGGGACTGGAGACTCCTACGAGCAGTACTTC.

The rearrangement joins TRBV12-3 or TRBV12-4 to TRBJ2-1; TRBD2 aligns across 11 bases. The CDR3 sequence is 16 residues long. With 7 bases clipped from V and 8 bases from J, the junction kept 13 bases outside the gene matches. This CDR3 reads CASTYDGLAGGHEQFF. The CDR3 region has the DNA TGTGCCAGCACTTACGATGGGCTAGCGGGAGGCCATGAGCAGTTCTTC.

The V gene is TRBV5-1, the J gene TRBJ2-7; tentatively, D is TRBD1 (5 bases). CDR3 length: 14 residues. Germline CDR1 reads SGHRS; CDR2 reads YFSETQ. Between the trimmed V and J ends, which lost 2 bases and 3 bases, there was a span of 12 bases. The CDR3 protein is CASSFSGLGYEQYF. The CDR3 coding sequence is TGCGCCAGCAGCTTCTCAGGGTTGGGCTACGAGCAGTACTTC. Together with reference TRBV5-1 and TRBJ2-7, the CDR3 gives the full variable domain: KAGVTQTPRYLIKTRGQQVTLSCSPISGHRSVSWYQQTPGQGLQFLFEYFSETQRNKGNFPGRFSGRQFSNSRSEMNVSTLELGDSALYLCASSFSGLGYEQYFGPGTRLTVT.

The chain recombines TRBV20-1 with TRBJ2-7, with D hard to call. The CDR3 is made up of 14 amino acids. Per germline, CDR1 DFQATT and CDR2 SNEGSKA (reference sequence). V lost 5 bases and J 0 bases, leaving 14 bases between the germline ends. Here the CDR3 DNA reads TGCAGTGCTCTACCCGACTCGAGCTCCTACGAGCAGTACTTC. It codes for CSALPDSSSYEQYF.

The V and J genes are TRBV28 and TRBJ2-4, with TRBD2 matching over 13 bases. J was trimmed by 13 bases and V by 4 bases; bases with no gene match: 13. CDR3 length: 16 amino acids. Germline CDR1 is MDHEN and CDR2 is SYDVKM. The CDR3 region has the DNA TGTGCCAGCAGTTCGGCCGGACTAGCGGGAGTTGGTGAGCAGTACTTC. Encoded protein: CASSSAGLAGVGEQYF. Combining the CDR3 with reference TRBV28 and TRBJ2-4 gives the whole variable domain DVKVTQSSRYLVKRTGEKVFLECVQDMDHENMFWYRQDPGLGLRLIYFSYDVKMKEKGDIPEGYSVSREKKERFSLILESASTNQTSMYLCASSSAGLAGVGEQYFGAGTRLSVL.

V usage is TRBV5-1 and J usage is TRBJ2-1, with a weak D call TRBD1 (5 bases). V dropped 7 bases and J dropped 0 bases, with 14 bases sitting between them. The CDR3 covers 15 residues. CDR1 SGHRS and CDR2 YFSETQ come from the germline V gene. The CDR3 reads CASFKDTSSYNEQFF. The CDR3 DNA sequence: TGCGCCAGCTTTAAGGACACGAGCTCCTACAATGAGCAGTTCTTC.

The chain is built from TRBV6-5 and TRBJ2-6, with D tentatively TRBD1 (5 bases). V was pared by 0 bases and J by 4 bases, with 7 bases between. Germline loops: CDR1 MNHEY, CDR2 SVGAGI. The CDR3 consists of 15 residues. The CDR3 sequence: CASSYSGVGANVLTF. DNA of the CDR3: TGTGCCAGCAGTTACTCAGGGGTCGGGGCCAACGTCCTGACTTTC.

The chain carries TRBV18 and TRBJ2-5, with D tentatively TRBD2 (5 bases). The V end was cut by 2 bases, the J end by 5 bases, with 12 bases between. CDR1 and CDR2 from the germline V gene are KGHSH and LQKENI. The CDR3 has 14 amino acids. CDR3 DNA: TGTGCCAGCTCACCAGTGACACTAGAGGAGACCCAGTACTTC. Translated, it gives CASSPVTLEETQYF.

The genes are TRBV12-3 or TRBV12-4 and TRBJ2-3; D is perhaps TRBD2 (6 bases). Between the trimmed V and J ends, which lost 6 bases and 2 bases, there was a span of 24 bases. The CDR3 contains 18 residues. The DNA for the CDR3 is TGTGCCAGCAGCCTTCTCCCCCGGACCAGCGGGTACACAGATACGCAGTATTTT. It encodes CASSLLPRTSGYTDTQYF.

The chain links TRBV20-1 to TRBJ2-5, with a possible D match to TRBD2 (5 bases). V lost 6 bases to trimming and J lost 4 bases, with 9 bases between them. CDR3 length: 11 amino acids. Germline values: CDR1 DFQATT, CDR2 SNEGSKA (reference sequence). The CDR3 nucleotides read TGCAGTGCGGGAGACCGAGAGACCCAGTACTTC. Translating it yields CSAGDRETQYF.

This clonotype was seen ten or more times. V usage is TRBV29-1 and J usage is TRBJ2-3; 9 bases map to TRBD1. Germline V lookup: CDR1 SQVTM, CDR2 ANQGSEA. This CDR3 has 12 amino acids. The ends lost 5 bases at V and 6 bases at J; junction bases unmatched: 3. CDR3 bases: TGCAGCGTTAAACAGGGGGCGGATACGCAGTATTTT. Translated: CSVKQGADTQYF.

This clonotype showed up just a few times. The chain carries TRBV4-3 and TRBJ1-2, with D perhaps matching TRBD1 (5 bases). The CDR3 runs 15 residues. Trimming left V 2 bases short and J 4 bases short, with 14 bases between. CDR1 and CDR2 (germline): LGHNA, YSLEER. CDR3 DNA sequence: TGCGCCAGCAGCCAAAATCGCCAGGGTATCTATGGCTACACCTTC. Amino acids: CASSQNRQGIYGYTF.

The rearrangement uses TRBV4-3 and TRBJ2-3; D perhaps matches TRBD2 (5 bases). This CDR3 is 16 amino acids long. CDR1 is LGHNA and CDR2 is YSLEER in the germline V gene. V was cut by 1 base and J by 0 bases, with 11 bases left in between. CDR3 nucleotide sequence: TGCGCCAGCAGCCAAGGGGTGAGGGCTAGCACAGATACGCAGTATTTT. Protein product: CASSQGVRASTDTQYF.

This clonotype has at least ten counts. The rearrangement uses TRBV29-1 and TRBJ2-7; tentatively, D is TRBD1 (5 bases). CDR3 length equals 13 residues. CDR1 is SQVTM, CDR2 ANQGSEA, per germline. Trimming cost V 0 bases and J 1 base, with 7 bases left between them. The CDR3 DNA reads TGCAGCGTTGAAGATCAGGGTTCCTACGAGCAGTACTTC. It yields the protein CSVEDQGSYEQYF.

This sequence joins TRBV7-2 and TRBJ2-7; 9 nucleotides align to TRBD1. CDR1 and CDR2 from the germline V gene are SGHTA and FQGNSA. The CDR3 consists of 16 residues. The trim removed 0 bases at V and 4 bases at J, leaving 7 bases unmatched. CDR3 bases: TGTGCCAGCAGCTTAGCGAGTCAGGACAGGGGATACGAGCAGTACTTC. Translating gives CASSLASQDRGYEQYF. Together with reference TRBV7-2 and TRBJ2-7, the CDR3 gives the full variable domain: GAGVSQSPSNKVTEKGKDVELRCDPISGHTALYWYRQSLGQGLEFLIYFQGNSAPDKSGLPSDRFSAERTGGSVSTLTIQRTQQEDSAVYLCASSLASQDRGYEQYFGPGTRLTVT.

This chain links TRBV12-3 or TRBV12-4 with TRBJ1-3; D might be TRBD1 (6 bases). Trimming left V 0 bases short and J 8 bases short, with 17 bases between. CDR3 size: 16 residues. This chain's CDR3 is CASSLAISGGRDTIYF. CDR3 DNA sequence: TGTGCCAGCAGTTTAGCGATATCCGGGGGGCGAGACACCATATATTTT.

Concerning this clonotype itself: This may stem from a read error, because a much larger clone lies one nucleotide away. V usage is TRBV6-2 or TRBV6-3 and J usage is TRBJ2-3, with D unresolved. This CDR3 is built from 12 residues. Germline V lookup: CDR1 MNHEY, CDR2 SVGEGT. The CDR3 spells CAGSFATDTQYF. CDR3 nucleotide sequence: TGTGCCGGCAGTTTTGCTACAGATACGCAGTATTTT.

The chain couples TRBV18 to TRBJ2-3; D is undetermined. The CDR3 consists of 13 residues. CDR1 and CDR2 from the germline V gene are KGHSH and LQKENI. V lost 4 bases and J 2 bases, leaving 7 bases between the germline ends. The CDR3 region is CASSLSLTDTQYF. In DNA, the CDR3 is TGTGCCAGCTCACTGAGTCTCACAGATACGCAGTATTTT.

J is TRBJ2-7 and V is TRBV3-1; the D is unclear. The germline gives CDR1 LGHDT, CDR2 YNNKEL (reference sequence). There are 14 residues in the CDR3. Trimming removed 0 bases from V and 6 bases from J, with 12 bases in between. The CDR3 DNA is TGTGCCAGCAGCCAAGAAGGTGGAGACTCCGAGCAGTACTTC. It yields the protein CASSQEGGDSEQYF.

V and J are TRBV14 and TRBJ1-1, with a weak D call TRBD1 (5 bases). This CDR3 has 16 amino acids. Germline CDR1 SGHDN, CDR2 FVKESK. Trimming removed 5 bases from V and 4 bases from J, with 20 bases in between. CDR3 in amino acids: CASSERPRIGATEAFF. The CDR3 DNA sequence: TGTGCCAGCAGCGAACGACCCAGGATCGGGGCCACTGAAGCTTTCTTT.

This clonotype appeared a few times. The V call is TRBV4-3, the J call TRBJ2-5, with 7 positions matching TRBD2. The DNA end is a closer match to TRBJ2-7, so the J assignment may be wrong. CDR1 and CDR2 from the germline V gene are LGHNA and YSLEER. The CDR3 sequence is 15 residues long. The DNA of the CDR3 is TGCGCCAGCAGCCAACGGAGCGAACTAGCGTCCGAGCAGTACTTC. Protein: CASSQRSELASEQYF.